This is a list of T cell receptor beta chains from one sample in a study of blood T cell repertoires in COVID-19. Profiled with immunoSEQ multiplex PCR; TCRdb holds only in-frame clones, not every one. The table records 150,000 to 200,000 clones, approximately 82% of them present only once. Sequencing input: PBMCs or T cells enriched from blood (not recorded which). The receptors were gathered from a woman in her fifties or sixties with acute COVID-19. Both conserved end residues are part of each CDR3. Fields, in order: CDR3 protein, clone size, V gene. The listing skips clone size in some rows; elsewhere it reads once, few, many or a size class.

CDR3: CASSPISPAGYNEQFF; size: -; V: TRBV3-1/TRBV3-2
CDR3: CARFERDSSTDTQYF; size: few; V: TRBV21-1
CDR3: CASSPSEGDTIYF; size: -; V: TRBV18
CDR3: CARSRIASTGGAKIDSGANVLTF; size: -; V: TRBV5-3
CDR3: CASSSGTSGSEGEQFF; size: -; V: TRBV11-3
CDR3: CASSLKLAGAVISTDTQYF; size: -; V: TRBV4-1
CDR3: CASSGPDRSGNTIYF; size: -; V: TRBV10-1
CDR3: CASSYRDRYEQYF; size: once; V: TRBV6-5
CDR3: CASSIAATNYGYTF; size: once; V: TRBV19
CDR3: CASSYGLAGASEQYF; size: -; V: TRBV9
CDR3: CATSDPNPGTSTDTQYF; size: -; V: TRBV24-1
CDR3: CASRGGFSGNTIYF; size: -; V: TRBV2
CDR3: CASTSRLRPGNQPQHF; size: -; V: TRBV19
CDR3: CASSPSGGLIGETQYF; size: -; V: TRBV4-3
CDR3: CASRKQTSGAYNEQFF; size: -; V: TRBV27
CDR3: CASSFTTSGGEQFF; size: -; V: TRBV11-2
CDR3: CASILDQQGTGELFF; size: -; V: TRBV2
CDR3: CASRQMILAEQFF; size: -; V: TRBV19
CDR3: CATLGQLNQPQHF; size: -; V: TRBV15
CDR3: CASSGAAGRTVNNEQFF; size: -; V: TRBV9
CDR3: CASSLSQGDSPLHF; size: once; V: TRBV7-9
CDR3: CASSSGTGGVNQPQHF; size: -; V: TRBV18
CDR3: CASTLRGQPNTGELFF; size: -; V: TRBV19
CDR3: CASSPGTYVGNEQFF; size: -; V: TRBV7-2
CDR3: CASSAQGSEQFF; size: -; V: TRBV5-4
CDR3: CASSSDRFFGYTF; size: -; V: TRBV5-4
CDR3: CASSAGKWKGGYTF; size: -; V: TRBV28
CDR3: CASSQTGTSQYNEQFF; size: -; V: TRBV4-2
CDR3: CASRDTFNYGYTF; size: -; V: TRBV18
CDR3: CASSEGGSADTQYF; size: -; V: TRBV5-1
CDR3: CASSETGDPSTDTQYF; size: -; V: TRBV25-1
CDR3: CASSLAPGGTGNTIYF; size: -; V: TRBV7-9
CDR3: CATSSVRETVYEQYF; size: -; V: TRBV15
CDR3: CASSVAGTGGYNEQFF; size: -; V: TRBV25-1
CDR3: CASSLDSPGPRGPLHF; size: -; V: TRBV5-4
CDR3: CASSQDWTGETGELFF; size: -; V: TRBV4-3
CDR3: CATSRDRGYKEKLFF; size: -; V: TRBV15
CDR3: CASSLNPGGSYNEQFF; size: -; V: TRBV6-4